The clone carrying this T cell receptor beta chain was seen ten or more times. Unique molecular identifiers were incorporated when the TCRbeta library was constructed. One entry per CDR3 protein, called by TCRdb with MiXCR from the PCR reads. The table includes some 240,000 distinct CDR3 sequences, 9.5% to 15% detected once. These data are taken from a study of T-cell reconstitution after alpha-beta-depleted transplantation in children. The CDR3 sequence is 15 residues long. Germline trimming cut 5 bases from V and 5 bases from J; bases unmatched to any gene: 8. This TCR was sampled from a human donor who donated a stem cell graft to a child with acute lymphoblastic leukemia. The sequenced sample was PBMCs from the stem cell graft donor, obtained from the stem cell graft. The genes are TRBV12-3 or TRBV12-4 and TRBJ2-2; 7 positions agree with TRBD1. CDR3 sequence: CASSGGQVFTGELFF. CDR3 bases: TGTGCCAGCAGTGGTGGACAGGTCTTTACCGGGGAGCTGTTTTTT.